These T cell receptor beta chains were read from a single sample in a study of blood T cell repertoires in COVID-19. Profiled with immunoSEQ multiplex PCR; TCRdb holds only in-frame clones, not every one. The repertoire has some 100,000 clones, around four fifths of them found once; the top ten carry 15% to 20%. The sample consisted of peripheral blood. These receptors all stem from a woman aged 55-69 years with acute or convalescent COVID-19. The CDR3 runs from the conserved cysteine through the conserved F or W. A D gene is named only where the DNA matches it firmly. The size of a clone is reported for some rows only, either as once, few or many, or as a class for expanded clones.

D: NA
J: TRBJ1-1
V: TRBV3-1/TRBV3-2
size: NA
DNA: TGTGCCAGCAGCCAATCTACAGCAATGAACACTGAAGCTTTCTTT
CDR3: CASSQSTAMNTEAFF

D: NA
J: TRBJ1-3
V: TRBV19
size: NA
DNA: TGTGCCAGTAGAGATAGGTCAGGGCTCACCATATATTTT
CDR3: CASRDRSGLTIYF

D: NA
J: TRBJ2-4
V: TRBV30
size: once
DNA: TGTGCCTGGAGTGTTACGGCCGGGGGAAACATTCAGTACTTC
CDR3: CAWSVTAGGNIQYF

D: NA
J: TRBJ1-1
V: TRBV7-9
size: NA
DNA: TGTGCCAGCAGCTCCTCCGGGGGAGGCACTGAAGCTTTCTTT
CDR3: CASSSSGGGTEAFF

D: TRBD2
J: TRBJ2-1
V: TRBV5-6
size: NA
DNA: TGTGCCAGCAGTCGAGGACGGCCTTTGGGGACTAGCTTATACAATGAGCAGTTCTTC
CDR3: CASSRGRPLGTSLYNEQFF

D: TRBD1
J: TRBJ2-2
V: TRBV13
size: NA
DNA: TGTGCCAGCAGCTCAGAGGGGACAGAGAACACCGGGGAGCTGTTTTTT
CDR3: CASSSEGTENTGELFF

D: TRBD1
J: TRBJ2-5
V: TRBV18
size: NA
DNA: TGTGCCAGCTCACCCCGGACAGGGACAAGTAAGATTGGGGAGACCCAGTACTTC
CDR3: CASSPRTGTSKIGETQYF

D: TRBD2
J: TRBJ2-2
V: TRBV5-4
size: NA
DNA: TGTGCCAGCAGCTTGGCGGTAGCGGGACGCACCGGGGAGCTGTTTTTT
CDR3: CASSLAVAGRTGELFF

D: TRBD2
J: TRBJ2-2
V: TRBV30
size: NA
DNA: TGTGCCTGGAGTTCGGGGGGTAACACCGGGGAGCTGTTTTTT
CDR3: CAWSSGGNTGELFF

D: TRBD2
J: TRBJ2-7
V: TRBV27
size: NA
DNA: TGTGCCAGCAGTTCGGGGCTAGCGGCGTCCTACGAGCAGTACTTC
CDR3: CASSSGLAASYEQYF

D: NA
J: TRBJ1-1
V: TRBV12-3/TRBV12-4
size: few
DNA: TGTGCCAGCAGTTTGGGGCTAGGGCAGGCAGCTTTCTTT
CDR3: CASSLGLGQAAFF

D: NA
J: TRBJ2-7
V: TRBV11-2
size: NA
DNA: TGTGCCAGCAGCTATACGTCAGGGAATAACGAGCAGTACTTC
CDR3: CASSYTSGNNEQYF

D: TRBD2
J: TRBJ2-1
V: TRBV11-2
size: NA
DNA: TGTGCCAGCAGCTTTCAGCGGGAGAGCCACAATGAGCAGTTCTTC
CDR3: CASSFQRESHNEQFF